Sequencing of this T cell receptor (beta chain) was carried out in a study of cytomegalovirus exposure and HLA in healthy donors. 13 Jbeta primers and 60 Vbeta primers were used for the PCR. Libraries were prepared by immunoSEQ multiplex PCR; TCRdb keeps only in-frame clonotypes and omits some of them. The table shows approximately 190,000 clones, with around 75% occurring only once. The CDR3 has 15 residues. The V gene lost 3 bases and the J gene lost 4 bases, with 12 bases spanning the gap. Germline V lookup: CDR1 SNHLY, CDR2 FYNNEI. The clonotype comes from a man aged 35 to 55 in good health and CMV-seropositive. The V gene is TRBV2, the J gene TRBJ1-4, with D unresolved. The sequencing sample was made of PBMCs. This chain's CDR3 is CASSETYGDNEKLFF. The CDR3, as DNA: TGTGCCAGCAGTGAGACGTACGGGGATAATGAAAAACTGTTTTTT.